This is a list of T cell receptor beta chains from one sample in a study of neurological immune-mediated disorders. TCRdb recomputed calls from the 5' RACE reads with MiXCR, one row per CDR3 protein. The sample has over 60,000 distinct CDR3 sequences; around 5.5% are singletons. The sequencing sample was made of PBMCs. These receptors all come from a woman younger than 45 with multiple sclerosis. Both conserved end residues are part of each CDR3. The D gene is left open where the match is weak. Clone size is shown for a subset of rows, as once, few, many or a class of expanded clone.

V,J,size,D,DNA,CDR3
TRBV12-3/TRBV12-4,TRBJ1-6,many,-,TGTGCCAGCAGTTTTCAGGGATACGGTTCACCCCTCCACTTT,CASSFQGYGSPLHF
TRBV12-3/TRBV12-4,TRBJ1-5,many,TRBD1,TGTGCCAGCAGTCTGGGACAGGGAACTTACAATCAGCCCCAGCATTTT,CASSLGQGTYNQPQHF
TRBV5-1,TRBJ2-5,many,-,TGCGCCAGCAGCTTGGTTGTTTGGGAGACCCAGTACTTC,CASSLVVWETQYF
TRBV20-1,TRBJ2-5,many,TRBD2,TGCAGTGCTAGAGTTTTGTGGCGGGGGGCCAGGGAGACCCAGTACTTC,CSARVLWRGARETQYF
TRBV15,TRBJ1-5,many,TRBD1,TGTGCCACCAGCAGCGACAGGGGATACGAGCCCCAGCATTTT,CATSSDRGYEPQHF
TRBV6-2/TRBV6-3,TRBJ2-1,many,-,TGTGCCAGCAGTCGAAACAATGAGCAGTTCTTC,CASSRNNEQFF
TRBV12-5,TRBJ2-2,many,-,TGTGCTAGTGGTTTGGTACTTGACGCGAACACCGGGGAGCTGTTTTTT,CASGLVLDANTGELFF
TRBV20-1,TRBJ2-1,many,-,TGCAGTGCCAAGACAAGGCGCGATGAGCAGTTCTTC,CSAKTRRDEQFF
TRBV3-1,TRBJ1-5,many,-,TGTGCCAGCAGCCAAGATGGGGGAGACTATCAGCCCCAGCATTTT,CASSQDGGDYQPQHF
TRBV5-1,TRBJ1-4,-,TRBD1,TGCGCCAGCAGCGAAGGGGCCGGGACAGTAAAACTGTTTTTT,CASSEGAGTVKLFF
TRBV3-1,TRBJ1-1,few,TRBD1,TGTGCCAGCAGCCAAGCCGGGACAGGGAGTGACACTGAAGCTTTCTTT,CASSQAGTGSDTEAFF
TRBV20-1,TRBJ1-1,many,-,TGCAGTGCTCAGGACAGTTGGAACACTGAAGCTTTCTTT,CSAQDSWNTEAFF
TRBV6-6,TRBJ1-6,many,-,TGTGCCAGCAGCCTCGGGACCCCCGGAGACTCACCCCTCAACTTT,CASSLGTPGDSPLNF
TRBV5-1,TRBJ2-5,many,TRBD1,TGCGCCAGCAGCGCAGACAGGGCACAAGAGACCCAGTACTTC,CASSADRAQETQYF
TRBV5-1,TRBJ1-1,-,-,TGCGCCAGCAGCTTGAATCCGAGCCTGAACACTGAAGCTTTCTTT,CASSLNPSLNTEAFF
TRBV10-3,TRBJ2-2,many,-,TGTGCCATCGGGGGCGGGACAGTGAACACCGGGGAGCTGTTTTTT,CAIGGGTVNTGELFF
TRBV5-5,TRBJ1-6,many,-,TGTGCCAGCAGCTTGGGCGGGGTGGGTAATTCACCCCTCCACTTT,CASSLGGVGNSPLHF
TRBV11-2,TRBJ1-2,-,-,TGTGCCAGCAGCCCATTGACAGACTATGGCTACACCTTC,CASSPLTDYGYTF
TRBV15,TRBJ1-5,many,-,TGTGCCACCAGCCTTAACTTGGGGGGCGGTCAGCCCCAGAATTTT,CATSLNLGGGQPQNF
TRBV12-3/TRBV12-4,TRBJ1-3,many,-,TGTGCCAGCAGTCTAGGAGAAAACACCATATATTTT,CASSLGENTIYF